This T cell receptor (beta chain) was identified during a study of control samples from healthy donors and cancer patients (dated by TCRdb to the early 2020s). From the germline V gene, CDR1 is SGDLS and CDR2 is YYNGEE. Cut back by 0 bases and 5 bases, the V and J ends lie 6 bases apart. Spanning cysteine to phenylalanine, the CDR3 consists of 13 amino acids. Of all the DNA, just the CDR3 is kept, 39 bases in frame from base 1. A word on this clone: What this receptor recognizes is not known. No clone much larger than this one lies a single base away; base qualities are absent.

The library was produced with the immunoSEQ multiplex PCR assay. TCRdb's version of the immuneACCESS table is confined to in-frame rearrangements and falls short of the full clone set. An unresolved V gene accounts for under half of the shortfall where checked; the remainder is of unknown origin. Counted in this sample were roughly 130,000 clones; 91% of them appeared once. The ten biggest clones cover approximately 8.6% of the sample. The chain is assembled from TRBV9 and TRBJ2-1, with TRBD1 tentatively as D gene (5 bases match). Sample: blood. This clonotype originated in a man younger than 35 in good health. CDR3 sequence: CASSVEGDNEQFF. The sequenced DNA is TGTGCCAGCAGCGTAGAAGGGGACAATGAGCAGTTCTTC.